This TCR beta chain appears in the sequencing data of a study of T cells after yellow fever vaccination. This clonotype was counted at least ten times. V was clipped by 0 bases and J by 3 bases; unmatched bases: 9. This CDR3 is 18 amino acids long. Per the germline V gene, CDR1 is SGHTA and CDR2 is FQGNSA. In TCRdb, the 5' RACE reads were re-called with MiXCR into one record per CDR3 protein. The table includes 110,000 to 150,000 distinct CDR3 sequences, 6.6% detected once. The sequencing used CD4+ T cells sorted from PBMCs, collected 10 days after the yellow fever booster vaccination. The source of this sequence is a man under 40 who received the YFV17D yellow fever vaccine. The chain carries TRBV7-2 and TRBJ2-7; 12 bases map to TRBD2. The CDR3 loop reads CASSLAVLAGLAGYEQYF. The CDR3 DNA reads TGTGCCAGCAGCTTAGCGGTCTTAGCGGGACTAGCGGGCTACGAGCAGTACTTC. Full variable domain (rest looked up from reference TRBV7-2 and TRBJ2-7): GAGVSQSPSNKVTEKGKDVELRCDPISGHTALYWYRQSLGQGLEFLIYFQGNSAPDKSGLPSDRFSAERTGGSVSTLTIQRTQQEDSAVYLCASSLAVLAGLAGYEQYFGPGTRLTVT.